Below, 7 T cell receptor beta chains from the same sample are listed, as sequenced in a study of T cells after yellow fever vaccination. TCRdb re-analysed the 5' RACE reads in MiXCR, keeping a single row per CDR3 protein. The sample lists roughly 320,000 distinct CDR3 sequences; approximately 12% were seen once. Source: CD4+ T cells sorted from PBMCs, taken 45 days after the yellow fever booster vaccination. The receptors come from a young man who received the YFV17D yellow fever vaccine.

This rearrangement joins TRBV6-5 to TRBJ1-5; 8 positions match TRBD1. CDR1 is MNHEY, CDR2 SVGAGI, per germline. This CDR3 is built from 14 residues. J gave up 5 bases and V 6 bases, and 6 bases lay outside the gene matches. The CDR3, as DNA: TGTGCCAGCAGGAGGACAGGGATTGATCAGCCCCAGCATTTT. Residues: CASRRTGIDQPQHF.

This clonotype has a handful of counts. This chain joins TRBV18 and TRBJ1-2; D is unclear. Deletions cut 5 bases from V and 0 bases from J, with 4 bases between. CDR3 size: 12 residues. Germline V gene lookup returns CDR1 KGHSH and CDR2 LQKENI. The CDR3 DNA follows: TGTGCCAGCTCAGGAACTAACTATGGCTACACCTTC. This codes for CASSGTNYGYTF.

This clonotype was seen a few times. The CDR3 is CASTTGTGNLNTEAFF. The DNA of the CDR3 is TGTGCCAGCACCACCGGGACAGGGAATCTGAACACTGAAGCTTTCTTT. This chain links TRBV6-2 or TRBV6-3 with TRBJ1-1; TRBD1 matches at 9 bases. The ends lost 7 bases at V and 0 bases at J; junction bases unmatched: 9. The CDR3 is made up of 16 amino acids. The germline V gene has CDR1 MNHEY and CDR2 SVGEGT.

This clonotype was counted a few times. V is TRBV7-8 and J is TRBJ2-1; 10 bases agree with TRBD2. Germline CDR1 is SGHVS and CDR2 is FQNEAQ. The V segment lost 3 bases and the J segment 3 bases; nucleotides outside the gene matches: 8. The CDR3 length is 17 residues. This CDR3 is CASSLVRLAGFYNEQFF. The CDR3, as DNA: TGTGCCAGCAGCTTGGTCCGACTAGCGGGCTTCTACAATGAGCAGTTCTTC.

This clonotype appeared a few times. The rearrangement links TRBV4-1 to TRBJ2-2; 10 bases align to TRBD1. This CDR3 comprises 16 residues. CDR1 and CDR2 from the germline V gene are MGHRA and YSYEKL. The trim removed 3 bases at V and 6 bases at J, leaving 7 bases unmatched. The CDR3 is CASSQGQGTGAGELFF. DNA of the CDR3: TGCGCCAGCAGCCAGGGACAGGGGACGGGAGCCGGGGAGCTGTTTTTT.

The chain employs TRBV11-1 and TRBJ1-1; tentative D call: TRBD1 (6 bases). Germline loops: CDR1 SGHAT, CDR2 FQDESV (reference sequence). This CDR3 spans 14 amino acids. Trimming shortened V by 1 base and J by 6 bases, and 12 bases separated the two germline ends. The CDR3 coding sequence is TGTGCCAGCAGCTTAGGGGGGCAGTCGGCTGAAGCTTTCTTT. Its translation: CASSLGGQSAEAFF.

This clonotype was counted only a few times. The V call is TRBV9, the J call TRBJ2-3; D ambiguous. Trimming shortened V by 3 bases and J by 2 bases, and 10 bases separated the two germline ends. Germline CDR1 is SGDLS and CDR2 is YYNGEE. The CDR3 consists of 14 residues. This CDR3 is CASSADMSTDTQYF. The CDR3 DNA follows: TGTGCCAGCAGCGCCGACATGTCCACAGATACGCAGTATTTT.